The 24 T cell receptor beta chains presented below share a single source sample, sequenced in a study of OX40 agonist ivuxolimab in advanced cancers. Assay used: immunoSEQ multiplex PCR; TCRdb lists only in-frame clones, some missing. This table holds under 95,000 clones, around nine tenths found once. Sequencing was performed on CD4+ or CD8+ T cells sorted from blood, taken in a trial of the OX40 agonist ivuxolimab. These receptors were taken from an adult with an advanced solid tumor such as melanoma, head and neck, liver or kidney cancer.

CDR3 sequence: CASSRGQGGVYEQYF. CDR3 bases: TGTGCCAGTAGCAGAGGGCAGGGGGGTGTCTACGAGCAGTACTTC. The rearrangement joins TRBV19 to TRBJ2-7, with a weak D call TRBD1 (7 bases). Deletions cut 6 bases from V and 3 bases from J, with 18 bases between. Per germline, CDR1 LNHDA and CDR2 SQIVND (reference sequence). This CDR3 spans 15 amino acids.

The CDR3 loop reads CSVGWWDSGANVLTF. The CDR3 region has the DNA TGCAGCGTTGGGTGGTGGGACTCTGGGGCCAACGTCCTGACTTTC. The chain carries TRBV29-1 and TRBJ2-6; D is undetermined. CDR1 is SQVTM, CDR2 ANQGSEA, per germline. Trimming took 4 bases from V and 0 from J, leaving 10 bases between them. CDR3 size: 15 residues.

The chain recombines TRBV6-5 with TRBJ1-2, with a tentative D call TRBD1 (5 bases). CDR1 is MNHEY and CDR2 is SVGAGI in the germline V gene. This CDR3 is 15 amino acids long. Trimming shortened V by 5 bases and J by 3 bases, and 16 bases separated the two germline ends. The chain's CDR3 is CASSPGGSDHYGYTF. CDR3 DNA: TGTGCCAGCAGTCCGGGGGGGTCGGATCACTATGGCTACACCTTC.

A note on this clone: This same CDR3 is encoded by further DNA sequences in the sample. The chain has TRBV6-5 and TRBJ1-2; possibly TRBD1 for D (6 bases). Germline CDR1 and CDR2: MNHEY and SVGAGI. V was trimmed by 2 bases and J by 3 bases, leaving 10 bases between them. The CDR3 totals 14 residues. In DNA, the CDR3 is TGTGCCAGCAGTTACAGGGACACATACTATGGCTACACCTTC. Protein product: CASSYRDTYYGYTF.

The chain is built from TRBV18 and TRBJ2-6; perhaps TRBD1 as D (7 bases). CDR1 is KGHSH, CDR2 LQKENI, per germline. With 5 bases removed from V and 1 base from J, the gap between germline ends came to 12 bases. The CDR3 contains 16 residues. In DNA, the CDR3 is TGTGCCAGCTCAGGAGGGGGCGCTTCTGGGGCCAACGTCCTGACTTTC. Translation: CASSGGGASGANVLTF.

The rearrangement uses TRBV7-2 and TRBJ2-5; D gene unclear. Looked up from germline, CDR1 is SGHTA and CDR2 is FQGNSA. CDR3 length: 13 residues. V was clipped by 1 base and J by 4 bases, with 7 bases between them. In nucleotides, the CDR3 is TGTGCCAGCAGCTTAGGTTGGGCAGAGACCCAGTACTTC. This translates into CASSLGWAETQYF.

The rearrangement joins TRBV10-3 to TRBJ2-2; possible D gene TRBD1, 6 bases. CDR3 length: 13 residues. Between the trimmed V and J ends, which lost 2 bases and 6 bases, there was a span of 7 bases. The V gene's germline CDR1 is ENHRY and CDR2 SYGVKD. Here the CDR3 DNA reads TGTGCCATCAGTGAGCGACAGGCCGGGGAGCTGTTTTTT. This sequence encodes CAISERQAGELFF.

The J gene is TRBJ2-3, the V gene TRBV11-2; D tentatively fits TRBD1 or TRBD2 (5 bases each). This CDR3 contains 16 residues. V gave up 0 bases and J gave up 4 bases, with 14 bases separating them. Germline CDR1 reads SGHAT; CDR2 reads FQNNGV. CDR3 coding DNA: TGTGCCAGCAGCTTAGATCGACAAGTGGGGGCAGATACGCAGTATTTT. This encodes CASSLDRQVGADTQYF.

V and J are TRBV5-1 and TRBJ2-3, with 8 bases identical to TRBD2. Germline V gene sequence: CDR1 SGHRS, CDR2 YFSETQ. This CDR3 is 15 amino acids long. The V and J ends lost 1 base and 4 bases, in that order; junction bases with no gene match: 5. The chain's CDR3 is CASSLSGGTPDTQYF. CDR3 nucleotide sequence: TGCGCCAGCAGCTTGTCGGGGGGGACCCCAGATACGCAGTATTTT. Looking up the rest from reference TRBV5-1 and TRBJ2-3 gives the full variable domain: KAGVTQTPRYLIKTRGQQVTLSCSPISGHRSVSWYQQTPGQGLQFLFEYFSETQRNKGNFPGRFSGRQFSNSRSEMNVSTLELGDSALYLCASSLSGGTPDTQYFGPGTRLTVL.

This clone came up once. The CDR3 nucleotides are TGCGCCAGCAGCTTGAGCGGGGGGCAAGATACGCAGTATTTT. Its translation is CASSLSGGQDTQYF. The rearrangement uses TRBV5-1 and TRBJ2-3; 9 bases map to TRBD2. There are 14 residues in the CDR3. Trimming at V came to 1 base and at J to 5 bases, leaving 2 bases not matched to a gene. Germline V gene sequence: CDR1 SGHRS, CDR2 YFSETQ.

The genes are TRBV11-2 and TRBJ2-5; possible D gene TRBD2, 5 bases. In germline, CDR1 is SGHAT, CDR2 FQNNGV. Trimming stripped 3 bases from V and 5 bases from J, with 10 bases between. This CDR3 has 13 amino acids. CDR3 protein: CASSFSGMETQYF. In nucleotides, the CDR3 is TGTGCCAGCAGCTTTTCGGGGATGGAGACCCAGTACTTC.

The rearrangement uses TRBV5-4 and TRBJ2-1; TRBD2 matches 8 bases. Germline CDR1 and CDR2: SGHNT and YYREEE (reference sequence). The CDR3 sequence is 15 residues long. With V trimmed by 6 bases and J by 4 bases, 9 bases remained unmatched. Written as DNA, the CDR3 is TGTGCCAGCACCCCGAGCGGGAGACCTTACAATGAGCAGTTCTTC. Translating it yields CASTPSGRPYNEQFF. The whole variable domain, filled in from reference TRBV5-4 and TRBJ2-1, reads ETGVTQSPTHLIKTRGQQVTLRCSSQSGHNTVSWYQQALGQGPQFIFQYYREEENGRGNFPPRFSGLQFPNYSSELNVNALELDDSALYLCASTPSGRPYNEQFFGPGTRLTVL.

The rearrangement uses TRBV7-6 and TRBJ2-1; D remains unclear. This CDR3 is 16 amino acids long. CDR1 and CDR2 from the germline V gene are SGHVS and FNYEAQ. V lost 8 bases to trimming and J lost 0 bases, with 17 bases between them. In DNA form, the CDR3 reads TGTGCCAGCGCAAGGGAAGTAGTGGGCTCCTACAATGAGCAGTTCTTC. It translates to CASAREVVGSYNEQFF.

The genes are TRBV5-1 and TRBJ1-2, with D tentatively TRBD1 (6 bases). Per the germline V gene, CDR1 is SGHRS and CDR2 is YFSETQ. V shed 3 bases and J shed 0 bases, with 9 bases lying between them. CDR3 length: 14 residues. The CDR3: CASSSWDTNYGYTF. The CDR3, as DNA: TGCGCCAGCAGCTCCTGGGACACTAACTATGGCTACACCTTC.

This clone was seen only a few times. The J gene is TRBJ1-1, the V gene TRBV11-2; TRBD1 matches 7 bases. This CDR3 spans 17 amino acids. Germline V gene data show CDR1 as SGHAT and CDR2 as FQNNGV. V lost 5 bases and J lost 0; bases outside the gene matches: 12. The CDR3 sequence: CASSITRDRDLNTEAFF. CDR3 nucleotides: TGTGCCAGCAGCATCACCCGGGACAGAGATTTGAACACTGAAGCTTTCTTT.

The rearrangement uses TRBV13 and TRBJ2-3; 13 nucleotides line up with TRBD2. The CDR3 covers 17 residues. The J segment lost 2 bases and the V segment lost 3 bases, leaving 5 bases of the junction unmatched. CDR1 is PRHDT and CDR2 is FYEKMQ in the germline V gene (reference sequence). This CDR3 reads CASSFPTSGGFTDTQYF. The CDR3 nucleotides read TGTGCCAGCAGCTTCCCGACTAGCGGGGGGTTCACAGATACGCAGTATTTT. The complete variable domain, with remaining parts taken from reference TRBV13 and TRBJ2-3, reads AAGVIQSPRHLIKEKRETATLKCYPIPRHDTVYWYQQGPGQDPQFLISFYEKMQSDKGSIPDRFSAQQFSDYHSELNMSSLELGDSALYFCASSFPTSGGFTDTQYFGPGTRLTVL.

This clone showed up just a few times. J is TRBJ1-2 and V is TRBV19; no clear D. CDR3 size: 16 residues. From germline, CDR1 is LNHDA and CDR2 SQIVND (reference sequence). The germline V and J ends were trimmed by 2 bases and 0 bases, with 13 bases remaining between them. CDR3 bases: TGTGCCAGTAGTATAAAAAGATCAATACCTAACTATGGCTACACCTTC. Translated: CASSIKRSIPNYGYTF.

This sequence joins TRBV7-8 and TRBJ2-1, with 10 bases fitting TRBD2. Germline V lookup: CDR1 SGHVS, CDR2 FQNEAQ. This CDR3 spans 14 amino acids. The junction had 10 bases not matched to a gene; V was cut back by 11 bases and J by 6 bases. CDR3: CAVGGLAGVNEQFF. The CDR3, as DNA: TGTGCCGTCGGGGGGCTAGCGGGGGTCAATGAGCAGTTCTTC.

The V gene is TRBV30, the J gene TRBJ1-5; 9 positions match TRBD1. Germline trimming cut 2 bases from V and 8 bases from J; bases unmatched to any gene: 7. Germline CDR1 and CDR2: GTSNPN and SVGIG (reference sequence). The CDR3 totals 14 residues. DNA of the CDR3: TGTGCCTGGAGTCGGGACAGGGACTGGGAGCCCCAGCATTTT. This codes for CAWSRDRDWEPQHF.

The chain carries TRBV10-2 and TRBJ2-2; tentatively, D is TRBD2 (5 bases). The CDR3 spans 15 residues. Trimming pared 3 bases from V and 4 bases from J, leaving 12 bases between. In germline, CDR1 is WSHSY, CDR2 SAAADI. The CDR3, as DNA: TGCGCCAGCAGTGATGTCCAGAGCGGCACCGGGGAGCTGTTTTTT. Encoded protein: CASSDVQSGTGELFF.

CDR3 in amino acids: CASSGTHSNQPQHF. CDR3 DNA sequence: TGTGCCAGTAGCGGGACACATAGCAATCAGCCCCAGCATTTT. The chain uses TRBV19 and TRBJ1-5, with a tentative D call TRBD1 (6 bases). Per the germline V gene, CDR1 is LNHDA and CDR2 is SQIVND (reference sequence). The CDR3 loop spans 14 amino acids. V was pared by 6 bases and J by 0 bases, with 9 bases between.

This clone was counted a few times. The chain carries TRBV30 and TRBJ1-6; D is perhaps TRBD1 (6 bases). Germline V gene lookup returns CDR1 GTSNPN and CDR2 SVGIG (reference sequence). CDR3 length equals 15 residues. Trimming took off 3 bases at V and 12 bases at J, with 21 bases between the two ends. Written as DNA, the CDR3 is TGTGCCTGGAGGTCAGGGGCCTCCTATCGGAAACCCCTCCACTTT. Encoded protein: CAWRSGASYRKPLHF. The full variable domain, rest sourced from reference TRBV30 and TRBJ1-6, is SQTIHQWPATLVQPVGSPLSLECTVEGTSNPNLYWYRQAAGRGLQLLFYSVGIGQISSEVPQNLSASRPQDRQFILSSKKLLLSDSGFYLCAWRSGASYRKPLHFGNGTRLTVT.

The genes are TRBV27 and TRBJ2-2, with 8 bases lining up with TRBD2. The CDR3 loop spans 15 amino acids. J was trimmed by 4 bases and V by 6 bases; bases with no gene match: 7. Germline loops: CDR1 MNHEY, CDR2 SMNVEV (reference sequence). The CDR3 bases are TGTGCCAGCAGCGGGACTAGGGTGCGCACCGGGGAGCTGTTTTTT. Translated, it gives CASSGTRVRTGELFF.

A single count supports this clone. This rearrangement joins TRBV7-2 to TRBJ2-5, with 8 bases lining up with TRBD1. V lost 4 bases to trimming and J lost 4 bases; unmatched junction nucleotides: 5. CDR1 and CDR2 from the germline V gene are SGHTA and FQGNSA. The CDR3 runs to 14 residues. CDR3 sequence (DNA): TGTGCCAGCAGCTCGGACAGGGCGGTAGAGACCCAGTACTTC. It yields the protein CASSSDRAVETQYF. The full variable domain, rest sourced from reference TRBV7-2 and TRBJ2-5, is GAGVSQSPSNKVTEKGKDVELRCDPISGHTALYWYRQSLGQGLEFLIYFQGNSAPDKSGLPSDRFSAERTGGSVSTLTIQRTQQEDSAVYLCASSSDRAVETQYFGPGTRLLVL.